This T cell receptor (beta chain) was sequenced during a study of response to subunit inactivated influenza vaccine. Whole-study results and caveats: The study's authors posited that every seasonal influenza vaccination enlists few new T cells.

The CDR3 has 13 residues. CDR1 DFQATT and CDR2 SNEGSKA come from the germline V gene (reference sequence). V was pared by 3 bases and J by 6 bases, with 5 bases of the junction left unmatched. TCRdb re-called the RT-PCR reads through MiXCR, storing one row per CDR3 protein. The sample shows 600,000 to 850,000 distinct CDR3 sequences, 11% to 15% of them seen only once. Details on this clonotype: Its antigen is currently unknown.

The clonotype was recovered from a man between 45 and 60 years old who received an inactivated influenza vaccine. The J gene is TRBJ2-7, the V gene TRBV20-1; TRBD2 matches at 10 bases. The input for sequencing was PBMCs from blood, taken around two weeks before vaccination. CDR3 loop: CSARIAGGGEQYF. The CDR3 nucleotides are TGCAGTGCTAGGATAGCGGGAGGAGGCGAGCAGTACTTC.